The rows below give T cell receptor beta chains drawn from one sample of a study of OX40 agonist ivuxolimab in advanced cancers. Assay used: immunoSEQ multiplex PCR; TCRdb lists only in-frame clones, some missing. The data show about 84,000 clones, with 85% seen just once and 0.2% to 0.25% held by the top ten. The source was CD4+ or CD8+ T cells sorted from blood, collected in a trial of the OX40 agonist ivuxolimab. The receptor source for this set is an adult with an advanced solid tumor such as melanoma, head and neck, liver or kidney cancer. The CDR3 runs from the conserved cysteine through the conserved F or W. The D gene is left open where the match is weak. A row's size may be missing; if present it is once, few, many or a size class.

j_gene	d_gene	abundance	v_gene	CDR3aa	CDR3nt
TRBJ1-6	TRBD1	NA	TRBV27	CARTRGRVDSPLHF	TGTGCCAGGACCAGGGGGCGGGTTGATTCACCCCTCCACTTT
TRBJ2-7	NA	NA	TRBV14	CASSQTYTGRSSYEQYF	TGTGCCAGCAGCCAGACATATACGGGCCGTAGCTCCTACGAGCAGTACTTC
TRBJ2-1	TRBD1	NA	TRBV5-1	CASSAVPGQGSGSYNEQFF	TGCGCCAGCAGCGCGGTCCCGGGACAGGGTTCGGGCTCCTACAATGAGCAGTTCTTC
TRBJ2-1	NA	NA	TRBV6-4	CASSDSPANYNEQFF	TGTGCCAGCAGTGACTCGCCGGCGAACTACAATGAGCAGTTCTTC
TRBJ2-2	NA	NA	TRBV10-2	CASRYGWGSNTGELFF	TGCGCCAGCCGATACGGGTGGGGGAGTAACACCGGGGAGCTGTTTTTT
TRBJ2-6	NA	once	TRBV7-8	CASSLVGMDFSGANVLTF	TGTGCCAGCAGCTTAGTAGGGATGGATTTCTCTGGGGCCAACGTCCTGACTTTC
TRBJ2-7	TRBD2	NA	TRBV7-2	CASSGLSTSGTTYEQYF	TGTGCCAGCAGCGGACTTTCTACTAGCGGGACCACATACGAGCAGTACTTC
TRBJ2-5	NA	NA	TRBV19	CASSIGQRGETQYF	TGTGCCAGTAGTATTGGGCAGAGAGGGGAGACCCAGTACTTC
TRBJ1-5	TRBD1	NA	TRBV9	CASSVDTGGAGQPQHF	TGTGCCAGCAGCGTAGATACAGGGGGCGCAGGGCAGCCCCAGCATTTT
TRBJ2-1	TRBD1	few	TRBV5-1	CASSFSGTDYNEQFF	TGCGCCAGCAGCTTTTCCGGGACAGACTACAATGAGCAGTTCTTC
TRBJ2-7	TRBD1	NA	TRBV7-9	CASSFGTEAYEQYF	TGTGCCAGCAGCTTTGGGACAGAAGCCTACGAGCAGTACTTC
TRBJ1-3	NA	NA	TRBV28	CASTPGGTPSGNTIYF	TGTGCCAGCACGCCGGGGGGAACCCCCTCTGGAAACACCATATATTTT
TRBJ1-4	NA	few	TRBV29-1	CSVRGSDEKLFF	TGCAGCGTTCGGGGTTCCGATGAAAAACTGTTTTTT
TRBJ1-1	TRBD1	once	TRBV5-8	CASSLVIGTGIGTEAFF	TGTGCCAGCAGCTTGGTCATCGGGACAGGGATTGGCACTGAAGCTTTCTTT
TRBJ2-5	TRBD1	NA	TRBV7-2	CASSLEGGRETQYF	TGTGCCAGCAGCTTAGAAGGGGGCAGGGAGACCCAGTACTTC
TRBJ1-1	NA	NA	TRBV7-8	CASTSRTENTEAFF	TGTGCCAGCACCTCTCGGACAGAAAACACTGAAGCTTTCTTT
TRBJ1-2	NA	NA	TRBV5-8	CASSFGWYGYTF	TGTGCCAGCAGCTTTGGCTGGTATGGCTACACCTTC
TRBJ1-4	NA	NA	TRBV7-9	CASSSPEGGGRNEKLFF	TGTGCCAGCAGCTCTCCAGAGGGTGGGGGCCGTAATGAAAAACTGTTTTTT
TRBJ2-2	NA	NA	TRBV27	CASTLWGDPNTGELFF	TGTGCCAGTACGTTGTGGGGGGATCCGAACACCGGGGAGCTGTTTTTT
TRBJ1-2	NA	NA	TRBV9	CASTLDPVHYGYTF	TGTGCCAGCACTCTAGACCCCGTGCATTATGGCTACACCTTC
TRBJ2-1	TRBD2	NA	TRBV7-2	CASSLEPERAGGNEQFF	TGTGCCAGCAGCCTAGAACCTGAGAGGGCGGGGGGCAATGAGCAGTTCTTC
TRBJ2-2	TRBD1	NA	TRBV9	CASSKRDRGLTTANTGELFF	TGTGCCAGCAGCAAGAGGGACAGGGGACTTACTACGGCGAACACCGGGGAGCTGTTTTTT
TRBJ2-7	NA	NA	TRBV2	CASSEGARGVYEQYF	TGTGCCAGCAGTGAAGGGGCCCGGGGAGTCTACGAGCAGTACTTC
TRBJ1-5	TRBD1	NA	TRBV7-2	CASSLGTGGVSQPQHF	TGTGCCAGCAGCTTGGGGACAGGGGGTGTAAGTCAGCCCCAGCATTTT
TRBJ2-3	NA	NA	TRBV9	CASSVWSADTQYF	TGTGCCAGCAGCGTTTGGTCGGCAGATACGCAGTATTTT
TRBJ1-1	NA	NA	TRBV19	CASSIEFAGHRGTGAFF	TGTGCCAGTAGTATAGAATTTGCGGGTCACCGAGGAACTGGAGCTTTCTTT
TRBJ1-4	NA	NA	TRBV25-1	CASSDRSNEKLFF	TGTGCCAGCAGTGACCGAAGTAATGAAAAACTGTTTTTT
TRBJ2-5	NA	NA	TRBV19	CASSMEGETQYF	TGTGCCAGTAGTATGGAGGGGGAGACCCAGTACTTC
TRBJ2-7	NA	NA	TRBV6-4	CASSRKWQGYTSSYEQYF	TGTGCCAGCAGTAGGAAGTGGCAGGGGTACACTAGCTCCTACGAGCAGTACTTC
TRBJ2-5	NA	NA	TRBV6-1	CASSLRGDPQETQYF	TGTGCCAGCAGCCTCAGGGGCGACCCCCAAGAGACCCAGTACTTC
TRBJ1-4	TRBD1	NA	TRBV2	CASSRDSEKLFF	TGTGCCAGCAGCCGGGACAGTGAAAAACTGTTTTTT
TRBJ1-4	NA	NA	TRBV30	CAWSVGRLGKLFF	TGTGCCTGGAGTGTTGGGCGGCTAGGAAAACTGTTTTTT
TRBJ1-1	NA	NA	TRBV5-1	CASSYAPGTPMNTEAFF	TGCGCCAGCAGTTACGCACCCGGGACACCTATGAACACTGAAGCTTTCTTT
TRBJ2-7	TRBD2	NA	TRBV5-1	CASSPGATSGRARGYEQYF	TGCGCCAGCAGCCCTGGTGCGACTAGCGGGAGGGCCCGTGGGTACGAGCAGTACTTC
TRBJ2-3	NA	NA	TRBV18	CASSTLGPPDTQYF	TGTGCCAGCTCCACTCTAGGGCCACCAGATACGCAGTATTTT